Following are 30 T cell receptor beta chains from one sample sequenced in a study of early T cells in non-severe SARS-CoV-2 infection. TCRdb analysed the 5' RACE reads with MiXCR anew, one entry per CDR3 protein. The sample holds around 80,000 distinct CDR3 sequences, roughly 10% seen once. The material sequenced was whole blood, taken at baseline. These receptors came from an adult who was a healthcare worker with PCR-confirmed SARS-CoV-2 infection or an uninfected control (not recorded which).

This rearrangement joins TRBV7-3 to TRBJ2-1; 12 bases align to TRBD2. CDR3 length: 16 residues. The trim removed 3 bases at V and 5 bases at J, leaving 5 bases unmatched. Germline V gives CDR1 SGHTA, CDR2 FQGTGA. The CDR3, as DNA: TGTGCCAGCAGCTTCAATAGACTAGCGGGAGACAATGAGCAGTTCTTC. The encoded protein is CASSFNRLAGDNEQFF.

This chain joins TRBV7-9 and TRBJ2-2; D unresolved. Germline V gene sequence: CDR1 SEHNR, CDR2 FQNEAQ (reference sequence). The germline V and J ends were trimmed by 2 bases and 3 bases, with 4 bases remaining between them. The CDR3 sequence is 13 residues long. The CDR3 region is CASSLPDTGELFF. In DNA, the CDR3 is TGTGCCAGCAGCTTACCAGACACCGGGGAGCTGTTTTTT. Full variable domain (rest looked up from reference TRBV7-9 and TRBJ2-2): DTGVSQNPRHKITKRGQNVTFRCDPISEHNRLYWYRQTLGQGPEFLTYFQNEAQLEKSRLLSDRFSAERPKGSFSTLEIQRTEQGDSAMYLCASSLPDTGELFFGEGSRLTVL.

This clonotype was detected many times. This chain uses TRBV29-1 with TRBJ2-7; 7 bases line up with TRBD2. From germline, CDR1 is SQVTM and CDR2 ANQGSEA. Trimming removed 1 base from V and 1 base from J; junction bases left unmatched: 7. The CDR3 covers 15 residues. The CDR3 DNA reads TGCAGCGTTGAAGCCGCTAGCGGACTGTCCTACGAGCAGTACTTC. Amino acids: CSVEAASGLSYEQYF.

There are a few counts of this clonotype. The rearrangement uses TRBV5-4 and TRBJ2-3; 15 positions agree with TRBD2. V was clipped by 3 bases and J by 6 bases; unmatched bases: 2. The length of the CDR3 is 15 residues. The germline gives CDR1 SGHNT, CDR2 YYREEE (reference sequence). CDR3 in amino acids: CASSSGTSGRDTQYF. CDR3 coding DNA: TGTGCCAGCAGCTCCGGGACTAGCGGGAGGGATACGCAGTATTTT. The complete variable domain, with remaining parts taken from reference TRBV5-4 and TRBJ2-3, reads ETGVTQSPTHLIKTRGQQVTLRCSSQSGHNTVSWYQQALGQGPQFIFQYYREEENGRGNFPPRFSGLQFPNYSSELNVNALELDDSALYLCASSSGTSGRDTQYFGPGTRLTVL.

This clonotype was counted between two and nine times. The chain uses TRBV24-1 and TRBJ2-1, with D maybe TRBD1 (6 bases). In germline, CDR1 is KGHDR, CDR2 SFDVKD. CDR3 length: 15 amino acids. The germline V and J ends were trimmed by 4 bases and 4 bases, with 13 bases remaining between them. The chain's CDR3 is CATSDLDSPYNEQFF. The CDR3 nucleotides are TGTGCCACCAGTGACTTGGACAGCCCTTACAATGAGCAGTTCTTC.

This clonotype was counted ten times or more. This rearrangement joins TRBV24-1 to TRBJ2-2; D gene ambiguous. V was clipped by 1 base and J by 6 bases, with 8 bases between them. The germline V gene encodes CDR1 KGHDR and CDR2 SFDVKD. The CDR3 has 14 residues. As DNA, the CDR3 is TGTGCCACCAGTGATTTTTTGGATTCCGGGGAGCTGTTTTTT. It translates to CATSDFLDSGELFF.

This clonotype was found once. The V and J genes are TRBV5-1 and TRBJ2-3; D possibly matches TRBD1 or TRBD2 (5 bases each). The germline V and J ends were trimmed by 3 bases and 5 bases, with 19 bases remaining between them. Germline lookup yields CDR1 SGHRS and CDR2 YFSETQ. The CDR3 loop spans 16 amino acids. The CDR3 region is CASSYPGLAGLDTQYF. The CDR3 region has the DNA TGCGCCAGCAGCTACCCGGGGCTAGCCGGGTTAGATACGCAGTATTTT.

The gene calls are TRBV7-2 and TRBJ2-7, with 9 bases aligning to TRBD1. The germline V gene has CDR1 SGHTA and CDR2 FQGNSA. J was trimmed by 2 bases and V by 0 bases; bases with no gene match: 2. CDR3 length: 15 residues. The DNA of the CDR3 is TGTGCCAGCAGCTTAGCGGGACAGGGCCCCTACGAGCAGTACTTC. This sequence encodes CASSLAGQGPYEQYF.

This clonotype was counted at least ten times. The V gene is TRBV29-1, the J gene TRBJ2-1, with D unclear. V lost 7 bases, J lost 0 bases, and 16 bases lay in between. This CDR3 has 15 residues. Germline lookup yields CDR1 SQVTM and CDR2 ANQGSEA. The CDR3 sequence: CSAKEYASSYNEQFF. In nucleotides, the CDR3 is TGCAGCGCCAAGGAGTACGCCAGCTCCTACAATGAGCAGTTCTTC.

J is TRBJ1-4 and V is TRBV29-1, with a tentative D call TRBD1 (6 bases). The germline V gene has CDR1 SQVTM and CDR2 ANQGSEA. V lost 7 bases, J lost 0 bases, and 9 bases lay in between. CDR3 size: 13 residues. The CDR3 loop reads CSADRTTNEKLFF. CDR3 in DNA: TGCAGCGCCGACAGGACAACTAATGAAAAACTGTTTTTT.

This clonotype was seen a handful of times. V usage is TRBV5-1 and J usage is TRBJ1-1; D gene uncertain. Germline V lookup: CDR1 SGHRS, CDR2 YFSETQ. Trimming stripped 6 bases from V and 1 base from J, with 13 bases between. This CDR3 comprises 14 residues. DNA for the CDR3: TGCGCCAGCACCCCGGTGGGCAGGAACACTGAAGCTTTCTTT. Translating gives CASTPVGRNTEAFF.

This clonotype was counted at least ten times. The rearrangement uses TRBV7-6 and TRBJ2-3, with TRBD2 matching 8 bases. CDR1 SGHVS and CDR2 FNYEAQ come from the germline V gene. V shed 5 bases and J 5 bases; nucleotides not matched to a gene: 3. The CDR3 runs 13 residues. Here the CDR3 DNA reads TGTGCCAGCAGCCCGGGGGGGCGAGATACGCAGTATTTT. Residues: CASSPGGRDTQYF.

There are a few counts of this clonotype. An end of the junction does not agree with germline; a read error may underlie this. The rearrangement uses TRBV2 and TRBJ1-2; D is unclear. Germline V gives CDR1 SNHLY, CDR2 FYNNEI. CDR3 length: 13 residues. CDR3 sequence: CASSEGSNYGYTF. As DNA, the CDR3 is TGTGCCAGCAGTGAGGGCAGCAACTACGGCTACACCTTC.

This clonotype has only a few counts. J is TRBJ2-1 and V is TRBV29-1; 8 nucleotides match TRBD2. V was clipped by 5 bases and J by 8 bases; unmatched bases: 11. This CDR3 has 14 amino acids. The germline V gene encodes CDR1 SQVTM and CDR2 ANQGSEA. The CDR3 DNA follows: TGCAGCGTTATTAAGCGGGAGCTTAGAGATGAGCAGTTCTTC. This sequence encodes CSVIKRELRDEQFF.

This clonotype has ten or more counts. CDR3 protein: CASSHRGLAAYEQYF. DNA for the CDR3: TGCGCCAGCAGCCACCGGGGACTAGCGGCCTACGAGCAGTACTTC. The chain joins TRBV4-1 to TRBJ2-7; 11 nucleotides line up with TRBD2. Germline V gives CDR1 MGHRA, CDR2 YSYEKL. V lost 3 bases and J lost 2; bases outside the gene matches: 3. This CDR3 region has 15 residues.

This clonotype was seen a handful of times. This rearrangement joins TRBV7-8 to TRBJ2-5; D may correspond to TRBD1 or TRBD2 (5 bases each). There are 17 residues in the CDR3. Germline-derived CDR1 and CDR2 are SGHVS and FQNEAQ. The ends were cut back, 6 bases at V and 4 bases at J, with 24 bases in the middle. The CDR3 DNA sequence: TGTGCCAGCAGGGGGGACCCAAGGGCCGACAGCGGAGAGACCCAGTACTTC. Amino acid sequence: CASRGDPRADSGETQYF.

This clonotype occurred many times. V gene TRBV27 combines with J gene TRBJ1-2, with D possibly TRBD1 on 5 matching bases. CDR1 and CDR2 (germline): MNHEY, SMNVEV (reference sequence). This CDR3 spans 16 amino acids. The ends were cut back, 5 bases at V and 4 bases at J, with 20 bases in the middle. The CDR3 region is CASSPLGGVSGYGYTF. The CDR3 DNA sequence: TGTGCCAGCAGTCCGTTGGGGGGGGTCTCCGGCTATGGCTACACCTTC.

This clonotype turned up a few times. V gene TRBV6-5 combines with J gene TRBJ2-1; TRBD1 might be the D (7 bases). This CDR3 spans 15 amino acids. Trimming stripped 2 bases from V and 9 bases from J, with 17 bases between. The germline V gene encodes CDR1 MNHEY and CDR2 SVGAGI. CDR3 sequence (DNA): TGTGCCAGCAGTTACACTGGTGCAGGGGGAGGTGAGCAGTTCTTC. Translation gives CASSYTGAGGGEQFF.

This chain uses TRBV20-1 with TRBJ2-5, with 13 bases aligning to TRBD2. The CDR3 runs 19 residues. Trimming cost V 1 base and J 2 bases; bases outside gene matches: 13. The germline gives CDR1 DFQATT, CDR2 SNEGSKA (reference sequence). As DNA, the CDR3 is TGCAGTGCTAGAGCCACGAGAGAGCCGGGACTAGCGGGACAAGAGACCCAGTACTTC. This translates into CSARATREPGLAGQETQYF.

This clonotype was observed at least ten times. The J gene is TRBJ2-7, the V gene TRBV4-2, with a tentative D call TRBD2 (6 bases). V lost 3 bases to trimming and J lost 6 bases, with 12 bases between them. Germline-derived CDR1 and CDR2 are LGHNA and YNFKEQ. This CDR3 spans 13 amino acids. CDR3 nucleotide sequence: TGTGCCAGCAGCCAGACGGAGGGAAGCGAGCAGTACTTC. Protein: CASSQTEGSEQYF.

This clonotype was detected only a few times. This sequence joins TRBV6-2 or TRBV6-3 and TRBJ2-3; D might be TRBD2 (6 bases). From germline, CDR1 is MNHEY and CDR2 SVGEGT. The CDR3 is 18 residues long. Trimming took off 0 bases at V and 2 bases at J, with 18 bases between the two ends. As DNA, the CDR3 is TGTGCCAGCAGTTACTCGGCCACCCGGGACTCCTTCACAGATACGCAGTATTTT. Its protein product is CASSYSATRDSFTDTQYF.

This clonotype showed up many times. J is TRBJ2-1 and V is TRBV12-3 or TRBV12-4; D unclear. V was pared by 2 bases and J by 2 bases, with 13 bases between. The CDR3 has 16 residues. The chain's CDR3 is CASSLSGGAPYNEQFF. The DNA for the CDR3 is TGTGCCAGCAGTTTATCGGGCGGAGCGCCCTACAATGAGCAGTTCTTC.

The chain is built from TRBV11-3 and TRBJ2-1; 8 bases map to TRBD2. Germline V gives CDR1 SGHNT, CDR2 YENEEA. The CDR3 is 15 residues long. After removal of 6 bases from V and 2 bases from J, the junction contained 6 bases not matched to a gene. The chain's CDR3 is CASSPLAGTYNEQFF. The CDR3 DNA sequence: TGTGCCAGCAGTCCCCTAGCGGGCACCTACAATGAGCAGTTCTTC.

The V gene is TRBV28, the J gene TRBJ2-3; TRBD2 agrees at 7 bases. The length of the CDR3 is 16 residues. V was clipped by 4 bases and J by 6 bases; unmatched bases: 13. Germline V gene data show CDR1 as MDHEN and CDR2 as SYDVKM. Here the CDR3 reads CASSWGLPRSLDTQYF. CDR3 in DNA: TGTGCCAGCAGTTGGGGACTACCCCGTTCCTTGGATACGCAGTATTTT.

This clonotype was observed a few times. The rearrangement uses TRBV7-9 and TRBJ2-7; D is unresolved. This CDR3 has 11 amino acids. Trimming stripped 5 bases from V and 5 bases from J, with 7 bases between. Germline V gene data show CDR1 as SEHNR and CDR2 as FQNEAQ (reference sequence). For the CDR3, the DNA is TGTGCCAGCAGCGGAAACAACGAGCAGTACTTC. Amino acid sequence: CASSGNNEQYF.

Many counts were recorded for this clonotype. V is TRBV20-1 and J is TRBJ2-7, with 9 bases aligning to TRBD2. With 0 bases clipped from V and 2 bases from J, the junction kept 5 bases outside the gene matches. Germline loops: CDR1 DFQATT, CDR2 SNEGSKA (reference sequence). The CDR3 is 15 amino acids. CDR3 sequence reads: CSARDPLAGTYEQYF. The CDR3 coding sequence is TGCAGTGCTAGAGATCCCCTAGCGGGGACCTACGAGCAGTACTTC.

This chain joins TRBV27 and TRBJ2-5, with TRBD1 identical over 9 bases. The germline V gene encodes CDR1 MNHEY and CDR2 SMNVEV (reference sequence). Trimming at V came to 10 bases and at J to 4 bases, leaving 13 bases not matched to a gene. The CDR3 extends over 15 amino acids. The CDR3 here is CATSILQGAAETQYF. CDR3 nucleotide sequence: TGTGCCACCTCGATACTACAGGGGGCAGCAGAGACCCAGTACTTC.

In its sample, this clonotype was seen a few times. The chain carries TRBV7-7 and TRBJ2-3; D gene unclear. The germline CDR1 and CDR2 sequences are SSHAT and FNYEAQ (reference sequence). This CDR3 spans 13 amino acids. Trimming took 4 bases from V and 2 from J, leaving 7 bases between them. This chain's CDR3 is CASSSQNTDTQYF. Here the CDR3 DNA reads TGTGCCAGCAGCTCCCAAAACACAGATACGCAGTATTTT.

The CDR3 DNA follows: TGTGCCAGCAAGACAAGGAGCAATCAGCCCCAGCATTTT. Its protein is CASKTRSNQPQHF. The rearrangement joins TRBV6-1 to TRBJ1-5, with D uncertain. Deletions cut 7 bases from V and 1 base from J, with 8 bases between. The CDR3 covers 13 residues. The germline V gene has CDR1 MNHNS and CDR2 SASEGT.

This clonotype was counted many times. J is TRBJ2-7 and V is TRBV7-2, with 8 bases that match TRBD2. The CDR3 contains 15 residues. The V gene end was trimmed by 3 bases and the J gene end by 1 base; junction bases not matched to a gene: 5. CDR1 SGHTA and CDR2 FQGNSA come from the germline V gene. The CDR3: CASSFPGLGSYEQYF. In nucleotides, the CDR3 is TGTGCCAGCAGCTTCCCGGGACTAGGGTCCTACGAGCAGTACTTC.